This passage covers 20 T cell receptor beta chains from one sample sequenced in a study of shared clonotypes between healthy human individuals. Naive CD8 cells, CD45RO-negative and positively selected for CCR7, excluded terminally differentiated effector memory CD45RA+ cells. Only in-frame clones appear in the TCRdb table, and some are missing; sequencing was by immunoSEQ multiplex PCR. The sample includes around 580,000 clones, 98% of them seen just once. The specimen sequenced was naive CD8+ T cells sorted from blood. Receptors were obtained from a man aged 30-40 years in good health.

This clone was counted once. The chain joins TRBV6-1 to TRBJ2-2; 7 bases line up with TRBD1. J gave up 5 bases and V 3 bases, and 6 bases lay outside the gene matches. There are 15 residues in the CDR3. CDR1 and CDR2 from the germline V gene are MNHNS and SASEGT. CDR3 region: CASSDRQGWTGELFF. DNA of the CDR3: TGTGCCAGCAGTGACCGACAGGGCTGGACCGGGGAGCTGTTTTTT.

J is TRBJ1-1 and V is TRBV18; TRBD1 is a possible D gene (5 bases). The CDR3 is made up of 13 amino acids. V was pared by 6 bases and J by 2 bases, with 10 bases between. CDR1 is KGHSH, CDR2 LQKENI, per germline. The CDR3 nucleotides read TGTGCCAGCTCCCAGGACACCAACACTGAAGCTTTCTTT. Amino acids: CASSQDTNTEAFF. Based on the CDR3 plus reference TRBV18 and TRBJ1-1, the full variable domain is NAGVMQNPRHLVRRRGQEARLRCSPMKGHSHVYWYRQLPEEGLKFMVYLQKENIIDESGMPKERFSAEFPKEGPSILRIQQVVRGDSAAYFCASSQDTNTEAFFGQGTRLTVV.

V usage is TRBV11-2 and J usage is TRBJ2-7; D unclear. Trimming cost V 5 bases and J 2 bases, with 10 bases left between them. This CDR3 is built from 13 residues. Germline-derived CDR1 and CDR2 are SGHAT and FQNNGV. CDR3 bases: TGTGCCAGCAGCGCCAGGCAGGCCTACGAGCAGTACTTC. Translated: CASSARQAYEQYF.

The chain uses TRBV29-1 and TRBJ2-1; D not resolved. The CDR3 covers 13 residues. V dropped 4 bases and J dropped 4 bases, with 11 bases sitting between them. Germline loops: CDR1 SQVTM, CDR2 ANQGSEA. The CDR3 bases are TGCAGCGTTGTACGGATGTTGTACAATGAGCAGTTCTTC. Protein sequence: CSVVRMLYNEQFF.

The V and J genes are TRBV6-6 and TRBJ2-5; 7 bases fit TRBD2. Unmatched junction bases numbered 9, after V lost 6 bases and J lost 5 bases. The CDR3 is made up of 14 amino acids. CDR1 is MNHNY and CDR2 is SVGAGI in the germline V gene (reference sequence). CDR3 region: CASSLQGGSETQYF. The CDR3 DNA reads TGTGCCAGCAGCCTCCAGGGAGGGAGTGAGACCCAGTACTTC.

CDR3 DNA sequence: TGTGCCAGCAGCTTAGAAGCGGACCCCTTAGTGCAGCCCCAGCATTTT. Amino acid sequence: CASSLEADPLVQPQHF. This chain uses TRBV7-8 with TRBJ1-5, with D unresolved. In germline, CDR1 is SGHVS, CDR2 FQNEAQ. V lost 1 base, J lost 7 bases, and 17 bases lay in between. The length of the CDR3 is 16 residues.

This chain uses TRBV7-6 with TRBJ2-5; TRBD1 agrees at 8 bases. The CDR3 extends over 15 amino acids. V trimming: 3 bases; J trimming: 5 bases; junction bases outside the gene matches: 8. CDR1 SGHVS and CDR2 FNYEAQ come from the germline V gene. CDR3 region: CASSFGQGLVETQYF. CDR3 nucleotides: TGTGCCAGCAGCTTTGGACAGGGCTTGGTGGAGACCCAGTACTTC.

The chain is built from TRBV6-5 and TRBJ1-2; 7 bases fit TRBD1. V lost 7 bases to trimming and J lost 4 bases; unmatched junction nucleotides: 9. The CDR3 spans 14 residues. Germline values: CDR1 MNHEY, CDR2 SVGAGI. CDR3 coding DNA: TGTGCCAGCACCCAGGGGGTAGTCTCCTATGGCTACACCTTC. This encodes CASTQGVVSYGYTF.

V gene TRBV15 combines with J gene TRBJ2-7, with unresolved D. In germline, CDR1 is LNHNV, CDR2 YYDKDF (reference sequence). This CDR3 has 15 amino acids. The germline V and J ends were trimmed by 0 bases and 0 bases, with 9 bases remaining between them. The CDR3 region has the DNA TGTGCCACCAGCAGAGATCTGGGAAGCTCCTACGAGCAGTACTTC. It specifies CATSRDLGSSYEQYF.

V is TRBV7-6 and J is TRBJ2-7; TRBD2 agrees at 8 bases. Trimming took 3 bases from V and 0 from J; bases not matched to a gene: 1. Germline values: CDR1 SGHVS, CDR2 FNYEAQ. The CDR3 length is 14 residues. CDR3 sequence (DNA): TGTGCCAGCAGCTTCGGGGGGGCCTCCTACGAGCAGTACTTC. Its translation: CASSFGGASYEQYF.

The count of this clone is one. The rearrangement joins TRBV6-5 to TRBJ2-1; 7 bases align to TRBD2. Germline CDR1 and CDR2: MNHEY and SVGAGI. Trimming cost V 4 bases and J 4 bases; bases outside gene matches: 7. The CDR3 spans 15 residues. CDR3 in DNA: TGTGCCAGCAGTTTAGGGACTACGAATTACAATGAGCAGTTCTTC. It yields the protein CASSLGTTNYNEQFF.

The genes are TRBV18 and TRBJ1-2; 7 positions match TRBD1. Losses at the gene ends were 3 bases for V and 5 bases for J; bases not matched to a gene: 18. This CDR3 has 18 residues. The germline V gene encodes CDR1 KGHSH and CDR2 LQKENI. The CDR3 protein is CASSPNLPRTGVGYGYTF. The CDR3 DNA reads TGTGCCAGCTCACCCAACTTACCCCGAACAGGGGTCGGATATGGCTACACCTTC.

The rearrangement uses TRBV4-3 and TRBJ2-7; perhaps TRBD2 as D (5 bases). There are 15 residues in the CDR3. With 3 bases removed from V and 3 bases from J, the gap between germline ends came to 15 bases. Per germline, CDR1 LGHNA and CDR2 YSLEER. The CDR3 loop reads CASSQSNGLNYEQYF. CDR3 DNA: TGCGCCAGCAGCCAGAGCAACGGACTCAACTACGAGCAGTACTTC.

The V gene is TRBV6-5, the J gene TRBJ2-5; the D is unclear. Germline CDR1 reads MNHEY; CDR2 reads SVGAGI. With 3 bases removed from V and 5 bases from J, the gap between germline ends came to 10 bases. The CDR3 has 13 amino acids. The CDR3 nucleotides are TGTGCCAGCAGTTATGACTTCGGGGAGACCCAGTACTTC. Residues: CASSYDFGETQYF.

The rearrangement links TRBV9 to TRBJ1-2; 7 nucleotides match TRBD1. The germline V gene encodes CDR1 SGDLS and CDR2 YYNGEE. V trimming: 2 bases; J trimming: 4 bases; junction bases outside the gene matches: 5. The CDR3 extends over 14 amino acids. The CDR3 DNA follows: TGTGCCAGCAGCGTTAGCCAGGGGGTCTATGGCTACACCTTC. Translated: CASSVSQGVYGYTF.

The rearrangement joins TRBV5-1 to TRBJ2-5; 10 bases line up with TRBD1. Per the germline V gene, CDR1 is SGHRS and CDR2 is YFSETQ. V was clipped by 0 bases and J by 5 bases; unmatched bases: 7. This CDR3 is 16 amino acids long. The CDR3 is CASSLAVGTGEETQYF. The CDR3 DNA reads TGCGCCAGCAGCTTGGCCGTTGGGACAGGGGAGGAGACCCAGTACTTC.

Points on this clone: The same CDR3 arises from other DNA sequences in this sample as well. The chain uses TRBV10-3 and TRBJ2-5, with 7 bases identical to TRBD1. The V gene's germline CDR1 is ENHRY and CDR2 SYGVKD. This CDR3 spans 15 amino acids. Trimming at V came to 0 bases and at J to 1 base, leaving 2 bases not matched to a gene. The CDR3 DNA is TGTGCCATCAGTGAGTCGGGGACAGTCCAAGAGACCCAGTACTTC. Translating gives CAISESGTVQETQYF.

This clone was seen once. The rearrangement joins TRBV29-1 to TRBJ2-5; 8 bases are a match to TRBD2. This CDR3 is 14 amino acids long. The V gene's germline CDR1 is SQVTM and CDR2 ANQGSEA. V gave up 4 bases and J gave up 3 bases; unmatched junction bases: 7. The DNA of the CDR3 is TGCAGCGTTGTACCGGGACTAGTGGAAGAGACCCAGTACTTC. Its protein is CSVVPGLVEETQYF. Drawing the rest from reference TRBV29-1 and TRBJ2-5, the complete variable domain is SAVISQKPSRDICQRGTSLTIQCQVDSQVTMMFWYRQQPGQSLTLIATANQGSEATYESGFVIDKFPISRPNLTFSTLTVSNMSPEDSSIYLCSVVPGLVEETQYFGPGTRLLVL.

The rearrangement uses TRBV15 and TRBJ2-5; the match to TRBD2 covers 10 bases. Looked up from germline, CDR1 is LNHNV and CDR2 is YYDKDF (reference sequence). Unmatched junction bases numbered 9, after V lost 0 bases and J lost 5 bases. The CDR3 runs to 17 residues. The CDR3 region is CATSREGLAVLEETQYF. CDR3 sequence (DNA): TGTGCCACCAGCAGAGAAGGACTAGCGGTTCTTGAGGAGACCCAGTACTTC.

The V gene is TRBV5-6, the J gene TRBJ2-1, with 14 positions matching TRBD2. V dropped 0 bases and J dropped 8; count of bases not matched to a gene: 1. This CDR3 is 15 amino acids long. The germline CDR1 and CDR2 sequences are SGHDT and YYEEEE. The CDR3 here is CASSLEGLAGDEQFF. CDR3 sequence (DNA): TGTGCCAGCAGCTTGGAGGGACTAGCGGGAGATGAGCAGTTCTTC.